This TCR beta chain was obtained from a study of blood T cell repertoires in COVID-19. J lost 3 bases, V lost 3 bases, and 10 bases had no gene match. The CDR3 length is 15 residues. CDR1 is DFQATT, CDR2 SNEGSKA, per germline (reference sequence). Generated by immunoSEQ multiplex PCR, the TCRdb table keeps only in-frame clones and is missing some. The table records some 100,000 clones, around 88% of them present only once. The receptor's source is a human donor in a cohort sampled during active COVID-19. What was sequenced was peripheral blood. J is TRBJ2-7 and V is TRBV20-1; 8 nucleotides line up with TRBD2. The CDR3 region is CSASSPRGGFYEQYF. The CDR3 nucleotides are TGCAGTGCTAGTTCCCCCCGCGGGGGGTTCTACGAGCAGTACTTC.